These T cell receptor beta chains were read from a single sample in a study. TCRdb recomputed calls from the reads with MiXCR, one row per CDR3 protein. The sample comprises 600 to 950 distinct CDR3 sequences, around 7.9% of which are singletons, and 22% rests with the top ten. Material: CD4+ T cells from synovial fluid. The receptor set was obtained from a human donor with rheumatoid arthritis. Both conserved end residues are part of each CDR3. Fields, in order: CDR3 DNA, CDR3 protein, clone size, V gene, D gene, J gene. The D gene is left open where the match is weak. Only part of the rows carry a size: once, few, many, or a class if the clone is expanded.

cdr3_nt: TGTGCCAGCAGCTCAACGGGAATCCCAGATACGCAGTATTTT
cdr3_aa: CASSSTGIPDTQYF
clone_size: large
v_call: TRBV7-2
d_call: .
j_call: TRBJ2-3

cdr3_nt: TGTGCCAGCTCGGGAGGACTAGATTATGAGCAGTTCTTC
cdr3_aa: CASSGGLDYEQFF
clone_size: .
v_call: TRBV18
d_call: TRBD2
j_call: TRBJ2-1

cdr3_nt: TGTGCCAGCAGTTTTTCAGGAGATCAGCCCCAGCATTTT
cdr3_aa: CASSFSGDQPQHF
clone_size: medium-sized
v_call: TRBV12-3/TRBV12-4
d_call: .
j_call: TRBJ1-5

cdr3_nt: TGTGCCAGCGGGATAGCGGGAGGGGCCTACGAGCAGTACTTC
cdr3_aa: CASGIAGGAYEQYF
clone_size: large
v_call: TRBV2
d_call: TRBD2
j_call: TRBJ2-7

cdr3_nt: TGCAGTGCTAGTAGCGGGACAGGGGGGTACGAGCAGTACTTC
cdr3_aa: CSASSGTGGYEQYF
clone_size: medium-sized
v_call: TRBV20-1
d_call: TRBD1
j_call: TRBJ2-7

cdr3_nt: TGTGCCAGCAGGTTACAGGGGCCGGCCGGGGAGCTGTTTTTT
cdr3_aa: CASRLQGPAGELFF
clone_size: hyperexpanded
v_call: TRBV6-6
d_call: TRBD1
j_call: TRBJ2-2

cdr3_nt: TGTGCCAGCAGTTACTCGGACAGGGGAACAGATACGCAGTATTTT
cdr3_aa: CASSYSDRGTDTQYF
clone_size: large
v_call: TRBV6-6
d_call: TRBD1
j_call: TRBJ2-3

cdr3_nt: TGCAGTGTTAACACCGGGACCAAGGTGAATGAGCAGTTCTTC
cdr3_aa: CSVNTGTKVNEQFF
clone_size: medium-sized
v_call: TRBV20-1
d_call: .
j_call: TRBJ2-1

cdr3_nt: TGTGCCAATAACAGGGGCGACACTGAAGCTTTCTTT
cdr3_aa: CANNRGDTEAFF
clone_size: large
v_call: TRBV7-9
d_call: TRBD1
j_call: TRBJ1-1

cdr3_nt: TGTGCCTGGAGTGTAGGTAGCTCTCAAGAGACCCAGTACTTC
cdr3_aa: CAWSVGSSQETQYF
clone_size: medium-sized
v_call: TRBV30
d_call: .
j_call: TRBJ2-5

cdr3_nt: TGCAGTGCACTTCTCGGGAACTCCTACGAGCAGTACTTC
cdr3_aa: CSALLGNSYEQYF
clone_size: large
v_call: TRBV20-1
d_call: .
j_call: TRBJ2-7

cdr3_nt: TGTGCCAGCAGCACGGTAGCGGGCCGGCAGTATTTT
cdr3_aa: CASSTVAGRQYF
clone_size: medium-sized
v_call: TRBV5-6
d_call: TRBD2
j_call: TRBJ2-3